What follows describes a single TCR beta chain. These data belong to a study of blood T cell repertoires in COVID-19. Looking at the study overall: From the United States, Italy and Spain came samples of acute and convalescent COVID-19. Sample material is recorded as cDNA or gDNA derived from T cells, B-cell-depleted T cells, or PBMCs.

Authors' processing steps: Amplifying reference gene primers gave estimates of nucleated cell counts. Sequencing was performed with immunoSEQ multiplex PCR; in TCRdb, only in-frame clones are kept and a portion is missing. V and J calls plus clone size are reproduced from that table; the DNA served to infer D and trimming. The table records under 150,000 clones, roughly 90% of them present only once. Germline V lookup: CDR1 KGHSH, CDR2 LQKENI. CDR3 length: 16 amino acids. The V segment lost 3 bases and the J segment 2 bases; nucleotides outside the gene matches: 5. The receptor was derived from a man aged 50 to 60 with acute or convalescent COVID-19. The genes are TRBV18 and TRBJ1-4; 8 bases align to TRBD1. The sample taken for sequencing was peripheral blood. The CDR3: CASSPQGAATNEKLFF. The CDR3 bases are TGTGCCAGCTCACCGCAGGGGGCGGCGACTAATGAAAAACTGTTTTTT.